Detailed here is one T cell receptor (beta chain). The sample originates from a study of blood T cell repertoires in COVID-19. Study at large: Acute and convalescent COVID-19 specimens originated in the United States, Italy and Spain.

Some clones are missing from TCRdb's copy, which holds only in-frame ones; the method was immunoSEQ multiplex PCR. The data show 45,000 to 55,000 clones, with roughly 84% seen just once and 7.8% held by the top ten. This CDR3 has 19 residues. V was pared by 4 bases and J by 0 bases, with 24 bases between. From germline, CDR1 is MDHEN and CDR2 SYDVKM. V is TRBV28 and J is TRBJ1-1; no reliable D call. Sequencing used peripheral blood. The receptor was derived from a man aged 50 to 60 with active COVID-19. The CDR3 coding sequence is TGTGCCAGCAGTTCAATCGCGGGGTCGGATTTACTCCTGAACACTGAAGCTTTCTTT. Translated, it gives CASSSIAGSDLLLNTEAFF.